One and the same sample provided the 31 T cell receptor beta chains below, sequenced in a study of CD8+ T cells in alopecia areata. Treatment indicated: oral pan-JAK inhibitor, 5-10 mg twice daily. The authors extracted RNA and reverse transcribed it into cDNA as the sequencing template. Assay: immunoSEQ multiplex PCR; the TCRdb copy retains only in-frame clones and omits some. Among 75,000 to 100,000 clones listed, 70% to 80% were seen once. Sequenced here: CD8+ T cells sorted from blood, sampled around week 44, from a patient treated with tofacitinib. The origin of the receptors is a human donor with alopecia areata.

The chain is built from TRBV2 and TRBJ1-1; D remains unclear. Trimming pared 8 bases from V and 0 bases from J, leaving 7 bases between. CDR1 SNHLY and CDR2 FYNNEI come from the germline V gene. There are 12 residues in the CDR3. Here the CDR3 DNA reads TGTGCCAGCTTCAGCCTGAACACTGAAGCTTTCTTT. Translation: CASFSLNTEAFF.

The genes are TRBV4-3 and TRBJ2-3, with 12 bases identical to TRBD2. Germline values: CDR1 LGHNA, CDR2 YSLEER. Trimming at V came to 0 bases and at J to 6 bases, leaving 13 bases not matched to a gene. The CDR3 covers 19 residues. The CDR3 nucleotides read TGCGCCAGCAGCCAAGATATGGCCCTAGCGGGGGGGGGTTCCGATACGCAGTATTTT. Translation: CASSQDMALAGGGSDTQYF.

This clone was recorded once. The chain carries TRBV25-1 and TRBJ1-1, with a possible D match to TRBD1 (6 bases). Trimming stripped 8 bases from V and 5 bases from J, with 15 bases between. The germline V gene encodes CDR1 MGHDK and CDR2 SYGVNS. The CDR3 sequence is 13 residues long. The CDR3 coding sequence is TGTGCCAGCGGCCCTCAGGGGAGGACTGAAGCTTTCTTT. Amino acids: CASGPQGRTEAFF. The full variable domain, with the rest looked up from reference TRBV25-1 and TRBJ1-1, is EADIYQTPRYLVIGTGKKITLECSQTMGHDKMYWYQQDPGMELHLIHYSYGVNSTEKGDLSSESTVSRIRTEHFPLTLESARPSHTSQYLCASGPQGRTEAFFGQGTRLTVV.

Only a few counts were recorded for this clone. The chain links TRBV5-6 to TRBJ2-1; unclear D gene. V was cut by 4 bases and J by 9 bases, with 8 bases left in between. Germline values: CDR1 SGHDT, CDR2 YYEEEE. This CDR3 comprises 11 residues. In nucleotides, the CDR3 is TGTGCCAGCAGCATAGGACGTGAGCAGTTCTTC. Translation: CASSIGREQFF.

The chain is built from TRBV7-9 and TRBJ2-3; no reliable D call. The CDR3 is 14 amino acids. Germline V gene lookup returns CDR1 SEHNR and CDR2 FQNEAQ (reference sequence). V shed 3 bases and J shed 0 bases, with 7 bases lying between them. CDR3 protein: CASSFSSSTDTQYF. The CDR3 DNA sequence: TGTGCCAGCAGCTTCTCTTCTAGCACAGATACGCAGTATTTT.

CDR3: CASSQDRRGNYGYTF. DNA of the CDR3: TGTGCCAGCAGCCAAGATCGCAGGGGTAACTATGGCTACACCTTC. The genes are TRBV14 and TRBJ1-2; maybe TRBD1 (6 bases). The V gene's germline CDR1 is SGHDN and CDR2 FVKESK. The CDR3 length is 15 residues. The V end lost 0 bases, the J end lost 1 base, and 9 bases lay between the germline ends.

This clone came up once. The chain couples TRBV10-2 to TRBJ2-5; unclear D gene. The V gene lost 3 bases and the J gene lost 2 bases, with 4 bases spanning the gap. Per the germline V gene, CDR1 is WSHSY and CDR2 is SAAADI. The CDR3 has 12 residues. CDR3 sequence (DNA): TGCGCCAGCAGTGACAGACAAGAGACCCAGTACTTC. It encodes CASSDRQETQYF.

The chain couples TRBV2 to TRBJ2-1; possibly TRBD2 for D (6 bases). Trimming shortened V by 6 bases and J by 5 bases, and 8 bases separated the two germline ends. The germline CDR1 and CDR2 sequences are SNHLY and FYNNEI. This CDR3 comprises 12 residues. CDR3 in amino acids: CASRGGHNEQFF. The DNA for the CDR3 is TGTGCCAGCAGGGGGGGACACAATGAGCAGTTCTTC.

This chain connects TRBV27 to TRBJ2-1, with 7 bases that match TRBD1. The germline V gene encodes CDR1 MNHEY and CDR2 SMNVEV (reference sequence). This CDR3 is 16 amino acids long. Trimming removed 5 bases from V and 0 bases from J; junction bases left unmatched: 7. The CDR3 nucleotides read TGTGCCAGCAGTCCCTCGACAGGGAGCTCCTACAATGAGCAGTTCTTC. Protein product: CASSPSTGSSYNEQFF.

The rearrangement joins TRBV2 to TRBJ1-3; D uncertain. The V gene lost 8 bases and the J gene lost 1 base, with 18 bases spanning the gap. The V gene's germline CDR1 is SNHLY and CDR2 FYNNEI. This CDR3 is built from 16 residues. CDR3 loop: CASLRGRSLSGNTIYF. The CDR3 region has the DNA TGTGCCAGCCTCCGAGGCAGGTCACTTTCTGGAAACACCATATATTTT.

This clone was counted a single time. This sequence joins TRBV4-3 and TRBJ1-5, with no clear D. CDR3 size: 14 residues. V lost 0 bases and J 4 bases, leaving 7 bases between the germline ends. Germline CDR1 reads LGHNA; CDR2 reads YSLEER. CDR3: CASSQDSGNQPQHF. CDR3 sequence (DNA): TGCGCCAGCAGCCAAGATTCCGGGAATCAGCCCCAGCATTTT.

The chain has TRBV14 and TRBJ1-1; D unresolved. CDR1 is SGHDN and CDR2 is FVKESK in the germline V gene. V was pared by 0 bases and J by 3 bases, with 11 bases between. The CDR3 runs to 15 residues. In DNA form, the CDR3 reads TGTGCCAGCAGCCAAGAGCGGGGTAGGGACACTGAAGCTTTCTTT. This gives the protein CASSQERGRDTEAFF.

This chain links TRBV5-6 with TRBJ2-2; D call uncertain. The CDR3 has 16 residues. V was cut by 0 bases and J by 1 base, with 10 bases left in between. Germline V gene lookup returns CDR1 SGHDT and CDR2 YYEEEE. The CDR3 loop reads CASSLVGEGNTGELFF. The DNA for the CDR3 is TGTGCCAGCAGCTTGGTTGGGGAAGGGAACACCGGGGAGCTGTTTTTT.

This clone was counted only a few times. The rearrangement uses TRBV11-2 and TRBJ2-7; D possibly corresponds to TRBD1 (5 bases). CDR3 size: 12 residues. CDR1 and CDR2 (germline): SGHAT, FQNNGV. V lost 4 bases to trimming and J lost 3 bases, with 7 bases between them. CDR3 bases: TGTGCCAGCAGCTCCGACAGCTACGAGCAGTACTTC. Encoded protein: CASSSDSYEQYF. The variable domain in full, completed from reference TRBV11-2 and TRBJ2-7, reads EAGVAQSPRYKIIEKRQSVAFWCNPISGHATLYWYQQILGQGPKLLIQFQNNGVVDDSQLPKDRFSAERLKGVDSTLKIQPAKLEDSAVYLCASSSDSYEQYFGPGTRLTVT.

This chain connects TRBV6-4 to TRBJ1-1; no clear D gene. Germline CDR1 is MRHNA and CDR2 is SNTAGT. V was pared by 3 bases and J by 0 bases, with 5 bases between. This CDR3 spans 13 amino acids. The CDR3 DNA is TGTGCCAGCAGTGAGACCATGAACACTGAAGCTTTCTTT. Translation gives CASSETMNTEAFF.

V is TRBV10-3 and J is TRBJ1-4; the match to TRBD1 covers 7 bases. V dropped 0 bases and J dropped 7; count of bases not matched to a gene: 11. The germline gives CDR1 ENHRY, CDR2 SYGVKD. The length of the CDR3 is 17 residues. For the CDR3, the DNA is TGTGCCATCAGTGAGTCGACCGCGGGCAGGGGGTCTGAAAAACTGTTTTTT. Residues: CAISESTAGRGSEKLFF.

The gene calls are TRBV7-6 and TRBJ2-3, with D perhaps TRBD1 (5 bases). The CDR3 sequence is 16 residues long. V was shortened by 1 base and J by 2 bases, with 13 bases between the two germline ends. The germline gives CDR1 SGHVS, CDR2 FNYEAQ. The CDR3 sequence: CASSLGMGRDTDTQYF. CDR3 bases: TGTGCCAGCAGCTTAGGCATGGGCAGGGACACAGATACGCAGTATTTT. The full variable domain, in which reference TRBV7-6 and TRBJ2-3 provide the parts outside the CDR3, is GAGVSQSPRYKVTKRGQDVALRCDPISGHVSLYWYRQALGQGPEFLTYFNYEAQQDKSGLPNDRFSAERPEGSISTLTIQRTEQRDSAMYRCASSLGMGRDTDTQYFGPGTRLTVL.

The chain employs TRBV6-5 and TRBJ2-6; D is uncertain. Germline V lookup: CDR1 MNHEY, CDR2 SVGAGI. V lost 2 bases and J 0 bases, leaving 8 bases between the germline ends. The CDR3 is 16 amino acids. Here the CDR3 reads CASSYPAISGANVLTF. CDR3 sequence (DNA): TGTGCCAGCAGTTACCCCGCAATCTCTGGGGCCAACGTCCTGACTTTC.

The table lists this clone with a count of one. The J gene is TRBJ1-2, the V gene TRBV27; a weak D match, TRBD1 (5 bases). V was shortened by 6 bases and J by 4 bases, with 15 bases between the two germline ends. CDR1 is MNHEY, CDR2 SMNVEV, per germline (reference sequence). The CDR3 runs 14 residues. CDR3 amino acids: CASRLSGQGYGYTF. CDR3 DNA sequence: TGTGCCAGCAGACTTTCCGGGCAGGGCTATGGCTACACCTTC.

The CDR3 nucleotides are TGTGCCAGCAGTTACTCGGGGGAGGCAGATACGCAGTATTTT. This sequence encodes CASSYSGEADTQYF. The genes are TRBV6-5 and TRBJ2-3, with D maybe TRBD2 (6 bases). V shed 0 bases and J shed 4 bases, with 8 bases lying between them. The CDR3 has 14 residues. The germline gives CDR1 MNHEY, CDR2 SVGAGI.

The genes are TRBV7-9 and TRBJ1-1, with no clear D. V lost 1 base and J 1 base, leaving 7 bases between the germline ends. Germline CDR1 and CDR2: SEHNR and FQNEAQ (reference sequence). This CDR3 region has 14 residues. The CDR3 loop reads CASSLGQRNTEAFF. CDR3 sequence (DNA): TGTGCCAGCAGCTTAGGACAACGGAACACTGAAGCTTTCTTT.

This chain links TRBV30 with TRBJ2-7, with no clear D. Germline CDR1 and CDR2: GTSNPN and SVGIG (reference sequence). CDR3 length: 13 amino acids. V was trimmed by 2 bases and J by 2 bases, leaving 10 bases between them. This chain's CDR3 is CAWSRSEAYEQYF. Here the CDR3 DNA reads TGTGCCTGGAGTCGGTCGGAAGCCTACGAGCAGTACTTC.

The V gene is TRBV5-6, the J gene TRBJ1-1; D gene ambiguous. The CDR3 has 12 residues. Between the trimmed V and J ends, which lost 2 bases and 2 bases, there was a span of 4 bases. Looked up from germline, CDR1 is SGHDT and CDR2 is YYEEEE. Here the CDR3 DNA reads TGTGCCAGCAGCTTCGGCAACACTGAAGCTTTCTTT. Protein sequence: CASSFGNTEAFF.

This clone came up a few times. The chain carries TRBV13 and TRBJ2-3; D unclear. Looked up from germline, CDR1 is PRHDT and CDR2 is FYEKMQ (reference sequence). Trimming took 2 bases from V and 6 from J, leaving 6 bases between them. CDR3 length: 12 residues. This chain's CDR3 is CASSLQADTQYF. In DNA, the CDR3 is TGTGCCAGCAGCTTACAAGCGGATACGCAGTATTTT.

This chain links TRBV19 with TRBJ1-1; 10 bases match TRBD1. Trimming took 9 bases from V and 0 from J; bases not matched to a gene: 16. Germline CDR1 is LNHDA and CDR2 is SQIVND (reference sequence). The CDR3 is 18 amino acids. The CDR3 protein is CASKEGYDRGLVNTEAFF. The DNA for the CDR3 is TGTGCCAGCAAGGAGGGGTACGACAGGGGGCTGGTGAACACTGAAGCTTTCTTT. Together with reference TRBV19 and TRBJ1-1, the CDR3 gives the full variable domain: DGGITQSPKYLFRKEGQNVTLSCEQNLNHDAMYWYRQDPGQGLRLIYYSQIVNDFQKGDIAEGYSVSREKKESFPLTVTSAQKNPTAFYLCASKEGYDRGLVNTEAFFGQGTRLTVV.

The chain is built from TRBV6-5 and TRBJ2-3; 8 positions match TRBD1. Losses at the gene ends were 4 bases for V and 2 bases for J; bases not matched to a gene: 8. Germline CDR1 is MNHEY and CDR2 is SVGAGI. The CDR3 is 16 amino acids. CDR3 sequence (DNA): TGTGCCAGCAGTTCAAGGACAGGGATAAACACAGATACGCAGTATTTT. It encodes CASSSRTGINTDTQYF.

The genes are TRBV5-6 and TRBJ2-1; D gene ambiguous. Trimming took 0 bases from V and 0 from J, leaving 13 bases between them. The V gene's germline CDR1 is SGHDT and CDR2 YYEEEE. This CDR3 contains 17 residues. The CDR3 here is CASSLVVRQSSYNEQFF. The CDR3, as DNA: TGTGCCAGCAGCTTGGTTGTTAGGCAGAGCTCCTACAATGAGCAGTTCTTC.

In this sample, this clone turned up once. V usage is TRBV27 and J usage is TRBJ1-1; TRBD1 is a possible D gene (6 bases). This CDR3 is 12 amino acids long. The ends were cut back, 1 base at V and 12 bases at J, with 12 bases in the middle. Germline loops: CDR1 MNHEY, CDR2 SMNVEV (reference sequence). CDR3: CASSLLGGAPFF. CDR3 nucleotide sequence: TGTGCCAGCAGTTTATTGGGGGGGGCGCCTTTCTTT.

The chain recombines TRBV12-5 with TRBJ1-5; no clear D. The CDR3 has 13 amino acids. V was cut by 6 bases and J by 3 bases, with 9 bases left in between. The germline V gene has CDR1 LGHNT and CDR2 FRNRAP. Written as DNA, the CDR3 is TGTGCTAGTGGGCAGACGCTCAATCAGCCCCAGCATTTT. It is translated as CASGQTLNQPQHF.

Only a few counts were recorded for this clone. The chain combines TRBV2 with TRBJ2-2; no definite D call. CDR1 and CDR2 from the germline V gene are SNHLY and FYNNEI. Deletions cut 1 base from V and 0 bases from J, with 6 bases between. This CDR3 spans 15 amino acids. CDR3 DNA: TGTGCCAGCAGTGAAGGACGGTCGAACACCGGGGAGCTGTTTTTT. Translation gives CASSEGRSNTGELFF.

The J gene is TRBJ2-2, the V gene TRBV29-1; 7 bases fit TRBD1. The CDR3 sequence is 14 residues long. Per germline, CDR1 SQVTM and CDR2 ANQGSEA. Unmatched junction bases numbered 6, after V lost 5 bases and J lost 3 bases. In DNA form, the CDR3 reads TGCAGCGTTTCGGACAGGACCTACACCGGGGAGCTGTTTTTT. Its translation is CSVSDRTYTGELFF.